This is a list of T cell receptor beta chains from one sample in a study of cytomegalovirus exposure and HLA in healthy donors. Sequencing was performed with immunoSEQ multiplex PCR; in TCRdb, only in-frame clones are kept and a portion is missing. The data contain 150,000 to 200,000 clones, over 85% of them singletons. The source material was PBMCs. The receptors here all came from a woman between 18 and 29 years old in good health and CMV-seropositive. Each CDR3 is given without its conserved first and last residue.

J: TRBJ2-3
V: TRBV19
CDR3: ASGTSGTDTQY

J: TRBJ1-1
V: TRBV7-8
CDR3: ASSFRGGVTEAF

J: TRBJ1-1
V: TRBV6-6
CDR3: ASSYEGARNTEAF

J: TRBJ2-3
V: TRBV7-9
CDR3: ASSQTSARTDTQY

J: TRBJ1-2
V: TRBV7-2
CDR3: ASSLGGTLYGYT

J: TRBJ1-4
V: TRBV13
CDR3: ASSLLSGGRREKLF

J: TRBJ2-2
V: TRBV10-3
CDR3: ATQQGDTGELF

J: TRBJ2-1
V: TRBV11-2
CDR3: ASSFIGGSAYNEQF

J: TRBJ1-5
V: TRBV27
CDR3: ASSPLGVSGQPQH

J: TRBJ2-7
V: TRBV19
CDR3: ATKRGQGAYEQY

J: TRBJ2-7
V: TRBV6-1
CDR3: ASRALEPVYEQY

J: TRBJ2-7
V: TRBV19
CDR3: ASSADISSYEQY

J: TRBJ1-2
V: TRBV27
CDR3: ASSSFQGKLYGYT

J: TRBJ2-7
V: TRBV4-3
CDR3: ASSQGSRLAVYEQY

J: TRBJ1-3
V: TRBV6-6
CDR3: ASRAKRDSRNTIY

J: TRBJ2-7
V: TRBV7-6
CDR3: ASSPGTSGRGYEQY

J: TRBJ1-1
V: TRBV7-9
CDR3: ASSFSAGNTEAF

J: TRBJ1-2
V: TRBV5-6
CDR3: ASSWDRGGYGYT

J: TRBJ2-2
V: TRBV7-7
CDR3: ASSHRTGELF

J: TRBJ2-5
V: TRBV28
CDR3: ASSSSGRETQY

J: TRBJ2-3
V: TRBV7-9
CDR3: ASSLATGGTADTQY

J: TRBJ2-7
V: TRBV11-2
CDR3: ASSPSGYNYEQY

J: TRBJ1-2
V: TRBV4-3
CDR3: ASSQGQGSYGYT

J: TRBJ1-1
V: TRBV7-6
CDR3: ASSSQGRVGTEAF

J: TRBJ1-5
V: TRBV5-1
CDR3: ASSLAGTDSNQPQH

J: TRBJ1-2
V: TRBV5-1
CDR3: ASSLAMAGNGYT

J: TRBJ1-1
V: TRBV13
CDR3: ASSGRQGGSEAF

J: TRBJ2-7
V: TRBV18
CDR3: ASSPGLPPDEQY

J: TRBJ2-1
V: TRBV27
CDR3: ASRGRTDSYNEQF

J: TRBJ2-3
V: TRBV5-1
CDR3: ASSFGLITDTQY

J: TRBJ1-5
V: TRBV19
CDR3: ASSISGGLGSNQPQH

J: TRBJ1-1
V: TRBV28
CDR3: ASSKFRGSTEAF

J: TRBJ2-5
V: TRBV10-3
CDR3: AISSTSGPETQY

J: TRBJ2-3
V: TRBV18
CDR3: ASSSNSGSRGDTQY

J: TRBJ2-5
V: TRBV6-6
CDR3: ASSYSGQQETQY

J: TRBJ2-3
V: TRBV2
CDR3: ASTPSRDSSTDTQY

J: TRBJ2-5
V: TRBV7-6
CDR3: ASSLEAGALQETQY

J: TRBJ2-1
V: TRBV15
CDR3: ATSRDPREGRGPITEQF

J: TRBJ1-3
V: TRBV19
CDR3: ASSITGFFSGNTIY

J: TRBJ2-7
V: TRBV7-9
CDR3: ASSFWGGEQY

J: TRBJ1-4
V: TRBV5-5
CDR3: ASSFQGDGEKLF

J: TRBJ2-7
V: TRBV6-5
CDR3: ASSGTGGYEQY

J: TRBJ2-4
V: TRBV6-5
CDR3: ASNGRVQNIQY